The 13 T cell receptor beta chains reported below all come from one sample, sequenced in a study of T-cell reconstitution after alpha-beta-depleted transplantation in children. Preparation of the TCRbeta library used unique molecular identifiers. TCRdb recomputed calls from the PCR reads with MiXCR, one row per CDR3 protein. The data show 250,000 to 300,000 distinct CDR3 sequences, around a tenth seen once. This specimen consisted of PBMCs, obtained before TCRalphabeta/CD19-depleted stem cell transplant. The receptor set was obtained from a boy younger than two with acute myeloid leukemia, due to receive a stem cell transplant.

This chain uses TRBV12-5 with TRBJ2-1, with 9 nucleotides matching TRBD1. Looked up from germline, CDR1 is LGHNT and CDR2 is FRNRAP. The CDR3 runs 15 residues. With V trimmed by 6 bases and J by 4 bases, 7 bases remained unmatched. CDR3 amino acids: CASGRGQGFYNEQFF. CDR3 in DNA: TGTGCTAGTGGACGAGGACAGGGGTTTTACAATGAGCAGTTCTTC. Together with reference TRBV12-5 and TRBJ2-1, the CDR3 gives the full variable domain: DARVTQTPRHKVTEMGQEVTMRCQPILGHNTVFWYRQTMMQGLELLAYFRNRAPLDDSGMPKDRFSAEMPDATLATLKIQPSEPRDSAVYFCASGRGQGFYNEQFFGPGTRLTVL.

In this sample, this clonotype turned up a few times. V and J are TRBV3-1 and TRBJ2-7, with D perhaps TRBD2 (6 bases). The CDR3 contains 14 residues. Germline CDR1 and CDR2: LGHDT and YNNKEL (reference sequence). With 4 bases removed from V and 4 bases from J, the gap between germline ends came to 14 bases. The CDR3 loop reads CASSPKGLRYEQYF. For the CDR3, the DNA is TGTGCCAGCAGCCCAAAGGGACTTCGATACGAGCAGTACTTC.

Ten or more counts support this clonotype. V and J are TRBV27 and TRBJ2-7; TRBD2 might be the D (6 bases). The CDR3 loop spans 13 amino acids. CDR1 MNHEY and CDR2 SMNVEV come from the germline V gene (reference sequence). Trimming stripped 3 bases from V and 1 base from J, with 7 bases between. The CDR3 here is CASSFGRSYEQYF. CDR3 bases: TGTGCCAGCAGTTTTGGGAGGTCCTACGAGCAGTACTTC.

The table lists this clonotype with many counts. Here the CDR3 reads CAISSPRDSARWLSGANVLTF. For the CDR3, the DNA is TGTGCCATCAGTTCCCCTCGGGACAGCGCCCGGTGGCTGTCTGGGGCCAACGTCCTGACTTTC. The rearrangement joins TRBV10-3 to TRBJ2-6; 7 nucleotides agree with TRBD1. The junction had 20 bases not matched to a gene; V was cut back by 5 bases and J by 1 base. The length of the CDR3 is 21 residues. The V gene's germline CDR1 is ENHRY and CDR2 SYGVKD.

The rearrangement uses TRBV29-1 and TRBJ1-3, with 9 bases matching TRBD1. Germline assignment: CDR1 SQVTM and CDR2 ANQGSEA. The CDR3 spans 17 residues. J lost 4 bases, V lost 5 bases, and 15 bases had no gene match. DNA for the CDR3: TGCAGCGTTCTCGGGACAGGGATCCCCGATGACGGAAACACCATATATTTT. Its translation is CSVLGTGIPDDGNTIYF.

This clonotype appeared many times. The chain uses TRBV6-1 and TRBJ1-5, with 9 bases identical to TRBD1. The CDR3 has 15 residues. The germline V gene encodes CDR1 MNHNS and CDR2 SASEGT. Trimming removed 5 bases from V and 4 bases from J; junction bases left unmatched: 6. CDR3 region: CASSTTGGRNQPQHF. CDR3 coding DNA: TGTGCCAGCAGTACGACAGGGGGGCGGAATCAGCCCCAGCATTTT.

J is TRBJ2-7 and V is TRBV6-5; 9 bases align to TRBD1. Unmatched junction bases numbered 10, after V lost 1 base and J lost 3 bases. Germline V gene data show CDR1 as MNHEY and CDR2 as SVGAGI. The CDR3 is 17 residues long. The CDR3 is CASSYYLGQGIGYEQYF. The CDR3 DNA reads as TGTGCCAGCAGTTACTACCTTGGACAGGGGATAGGCTACGAGCAGTACTTC.

This clonotype was counted ten times or more. The chain carries TRBV12-3 or TRBV12-4 and TRBJ2-2, with 11 positions matching TRBD2. The V and J ends lost 2 bases and 5 bases, in that order; junction bases with no gene match: 1. The CDR3 sequence is 15 residues long. CDR3 coding DNA: TGTGCCAGCAGTTTAAGGACTAGCGGGACCGGGGAGCTGTTTTTT. It encodes CASSLRTSGTGELFF.

This clonotype was counted ten times or more. This sequence joins TRBV6-2 or TRBV6-3 and TRBJ2-7; 9 nucleotides match TRBD1. The CDR3 extends over 13 amino acids. The germline CDR1 and CDR2 sequences are MNHEY and SVGEGT. Unmatched junction bases numbered 7, after V lost 7 bases and J lost 6 bases. This CDR3 reads CASIPLDRGEQYF. CDR3 sequence (DNA): TGTGCCAGCATCCCGTTGGACAGGGGCGAGCAGTACTTC.

This clonotype occurred many times. The genes are TRBV29-1 and TRBJ1-2; D uncertain. CDR3 size: 14 residues. The germline V and J ends were trimmed by 4 bases and 4 bases, with 16 bases remaining between them. Germline V lookup: CDR1 SQVTM, CDR2 ANQGSEA. This CDR3 reads CSVVVWQAPYGYTF. The CDR3, as DNA: TGCAGCGTTGTGGTTTGGCAGGCCCCCTATGGCTACACCTTC.

This clonotype was detected ten times or more. V and J are TRBV28 and TRBJ2-7; tentatively, D is TRBD1 or TRBD2 (5 bases each). This CDR3 is built from 15 residues. V was clipped by 4 bases and J by 6 bases, with 19 bases between them. CDR1 is MDHEN, CDR2 SYDVKM, per germline. CDR3 DNA: TGTGCCAGCAGTTCGCCACGGGACGAGAGGGGCGAGCAGTACTTC. This gives the protein CASSSPRDERGEQYF.

This clonotype was picked up many times. The chain couples TRBV5-1 to TRBJ2-1; 7 nucleotides align to TRBD1. V lost 3 bases, J lost 2 bases, and 14 bases stayed unmatched. The CDR3 runs to 18 residues. Germline CDR1 reads SGHRS; CDR2 reads YFSETQ. The CDR3 DNA reads TGCGCCAGCAGCTCCAATCAAATAGACAGGGTCCCCTACAATGAGCAGTTCTTC. Translated, it gives CASSSNQIDRVPYNEQFF. Using reference TRBV5-1 and TRBJ2-1 for the parts outside the CDR3, the full variable domain is KAGVTQTPRYLIKTRGQQVTLSCSPISGHRSVSWYQQTPGQGLQFLFEYFSETQRNKGNFPGRFSGRQFSNSRSEMNVSTLELGDSALYLCASSSNQIDRVPYNEQFFGPGTRLTVL.

This clonotype was counted many times. The rearrangement uses TRBV27 and TRBJ2-7; 14 bases fit TRBD2. CDR1 is MNHEY, CDR2 SMNVEV, per germline (reference sequence). The CDR3 runs to 16 residues. The V gene end was trimmed by 5 bases and the J gene end by 7 bases; junction bases not matched to a gene: 10. The CDR3 bases are TGTGCCAGCAGTCCCCCCCGACTAGCGGGAGGGTGGGAGCAGTACTTC. Amino acids: CASSPPRLAGGWEQYF.